This record looks at one T cell receptor beta chain sequence and its context. Antigen specificity is unknown. Libraries were prepared by immunoSEQ multiplex PCR; TCRdb keeps only in-frame clonotypes and omits some of them. The sample lists fewer than 140,000 clones, around 90% occurring once. The data originate from a study of cytomegalovirus exposure and HLA in healthy donors. Donors came from a validation cohort of about 110 subjects, distinct from the first 666-subject cohort. General study findings and limits: Reports credit the classifier with highly specific, highly sensitive diagnosis of cytomegalovirus status.

Germline V gives CDR1 ENHRY, CDR2 SYGVKD. V was pared by 0 bases and J by 10 bases, with 10 bases between. The CDR3 loop spans 14 amino acids. The sample taken for sequencing was PBMCs. The source is a woman aged 18-30 years in good health and CMV-seropositive. The V gene is TRBV10-3, the J gene TRBJ1-6; D gene uncertain. The CDR3 loop is CAISESEGGSPLHF. The CDR3 coding sequence is TGTGCCATCAGTGAGTCGGAGGGAGGATCACCCCTCCACTTT.